The entry below gives a single T cell receptor beta chain sequence along with its context. Its antigen is not known. The entry originates in a study of shared clonotypes between healthy human individuals. Background on the study: Three plates each covered CD4 naive and memory; CD8 naive two, CD8 memory one. Findings and limits, study-wide: Generation probability values for non-shared clonotypes were lower than those for clonotypes shared by all four donors. Sequencing depth was expected to affect clonotype sharing among donors.

Assay used: immunoSEQ multiplex PCR; TCRdb lists only in-frame clones, some missing. There are a few million clones in the sample; approximately 92% occur only once, and around 0.14% lies in the top ten. CDR3 length equals 14 residues. Germline V gene sequence: CDR1 SEHNR, CDR2 FQNEAQ (reference sequence). V shed 3 bases and J 4 bases; nucleotides not matched to a gene: 4. V usage is TRBV7-9 and J usage is TRBJ2-5, with TRBD2 identical over 8 bases. The source of this sequence is a man aged 18 to 35 in good health. Sequencing was carried out using naive CD4+ T cells sorted from blood. Subset noted: CD45RA+ positively selected. The CDR3 is CASSFYREGETQYF. In nucleotides, the CDR3 is TGTGCCAGCAGCTTTTATCGGGAGGGAGAGACCCAGTACTTC.